This T cell receptor beta chain was recovered during a study of T cells after yellow fever vaccination. The V end was cut by 8 bases, the J end by 0 bases, with 7 bases between. Looked up from germline, CDR1 is MNHEY and CDR2 is SVGEGT. There are 13 residues in the CDR3. From the 5' RACE reads, TCRdb called clonotypes with MiXCR, one entry per CDR3 protein. The sample gives 350,000 to 450,000 distinct CDR3 sequences, approximately 19% of which show up once; 18% is in the top ten. This sequence was found in a man between 18 and 35 years old who received the YFV17D yellow fever vaccine. The specimen comprised PBMCs, sampled before the yellow fever booster vaccination. The V gene is TRBV6-2 or TRBV6-3, the J gene TRBJ2-2; no definite D call. The CDR3 DNA follows: TGTGCCAGCCACCTAACGAACACCGGGGAGCTGTTTTTT. It yields the protein CASHLTNTGELFF.